This T cell receptor (beta chain) is drawn from a study of OX40 agonist ivuxolimab in advanced cancers. Trimming removed 5 bases from V and 1 base from J; junction bases left unmatched: 8. The CDR3 extends over 15 amino acids. Germline V CDR1 and CDR2: SGHRS, YFSETQ. Sequencing was performed with immunoSEQ multiplex PCR; in TCRdb, only in-frame clones are kept and a portion is missing. The table shows 35,000 to 45,000 clones, with around 87% occurring only once. The chain recombines TRBV5-1 with TRBJ2-5; 7 nucleotides line up with TRBD1. This sequence originates from an adult with an advanced solid tumor such as melanoma, head and neck, liver or kidney cancer. This specimen consisted of CD4+ or CD8+ T cells sorted from blood, obtained in a trial of the OX40 agonist ivuxolimab. CDR3 protein: CASSPAQGVQETQYF. As DNA, the CDR3 is TGCGCCAGCAGTCCCGCGCAGGGGGTCCAAGAGACCCAGTACTTC.